These 10 T cell receptor beta chains came from one sample sequenced in a study of cytomegalovirus exposure and HLA in healthy donors. Use of 60 Vbeta and 13 Jbeta primers characterized the PCR. TCRdb's copy holds only in-frame clones and misses some; the assay was immunoSEQ multiplex PCR. The sample has more than 85,000 clones, around 75% seen once. Material for sequencing was PBMCs. The origin of the receptors is a woman aged 18 to 35 in good health and CMV-seropositive.

The chain uses TRBV6-5 and TRBJ2-7, with 11 bases that match TRBD1. The CDR3 loop spans 15 amino acids. Germline V CDR1 and CDR2: MNHEY, SVGAGI. Germline trimming cut 8 bases from V and 3 bases from J; bases unmatched to any gene: 9. The CDR3 coding sequence is TGTGCCAGCCTCCCGGGACAGGGGGGGGTCTACGAGCAGTACTTC. This sequence encodes CASLPGQGGVYEQYF.

This chain connects TRBV30 to TRBJ1-5; 8 bases align to TRBD1. J gave up 5 bases and V 4 bases, and 1 base lay outside the gene matches. This CDR3 is 12 amino acids long. The germline CDR1 and CDR2 sequences are GTSNPN and SVGIG (reference sequence). CDR3 in amino acids: CAWNRGDQPQHF. CDR3 bases: TGTGCCTGGAACAGGGGGGATCAGCCCCAGCATTTT.

The rearrangement links TRBV4-1 to TRBJ2-3, with D hard to call. With 1 base removed from V and 4 bases from J, the gap between germline ends came to 15 bases. The germline CDR1 and CDR2 sequences are MGHRA and YSYEKL. The CDR3 sequence is 16 residues long. The CDR3 reads CASSQVNLISSDTQYF. CDR3 nucleotides: TGCGCCAGCAGCCAAGTAAACCTCATAAGCTCAGATACGCAGTATTTT.

This clone was detected a few times. This rearrangement joins TRBV30 to TRBJ2-7; 10 nucleotides align to TRBD2. This CDR3 is 14 amino acids long. Germline lookup yields CDR1 GTSNPN and CDR2 SVGIG (reference sequence). V gave up 3 bases and J gave up 4 bases; unmatched junction bases: 6. The DNA of the CDR3 is TGTGCCTGGAGGGCTAGCGGGAGAGTTTACGAGCAGTACTTC. Residues: CAWRASGRVYEQYF. Drawing the rest from reference TRBV30 and TRBJ2-7, the complete variable domain is SQTIHQWPATLVQPVGSPLSLECTVEGTSNPNLYWYRQAAGRGLQLLFYSVGIGQISSEVPQNLSASRPQDRQFILSSKKLLLSDSGFYLCAWRASGRVYEQYFGPGTRLTVT.

This chain links TRBV28 with TRBJ1-4; 7 bases are shared with TRBD1. Per the germline V gene, CDR1 is MDHEN and CDR2 is SYDVKM. V was pared by 6 bases and J by 4 bases, with 5 bases of the junction left unmatched. The CDR3 has 14 residues. The CDR3 DNA sequence: TGTGCCAGCAGCCCGGGACAGCGTAATGAAAAACTGTTTTTT. Translation gives CASSPGQRNEKLFF.

This rearrangement joins TRBV7-9 to TRBJ2-1; TRBD1 agrees at 9 bases. The CDR3 is 15 residues long. V shed 5 bases, J shed 8 bases, and the junction held 10 bases outside the gene matches. Germline CDR1 SEHNR, CDR2 FQNEAQ (reference sequence). The CDR3 protein is CASSPLGQGTHEQFF. CDR3 sequence (DNA): TGTGCCAGCAGCCCTCTGGGACAGGGCACCCATGAGCAGTTCTTC.

This chain joins TRBV11-2 and TRBJ1-3, with unresolved D. The CDR3 spans 12 residues. The germline CDR1 and CDR2 sequences are SGHAT and FQNNGV. V was clipped by 7 bases and J by 6 bases, with 10 bases between them. The CDR3 protein is CASTFGENTIYF. CDR3 DNA sequence: TGTGCCAGCACCTTCGGGGAAAACACCATATATTTT. Looking up the rest from reference TRBV11-2 and TRBJ1-3 gives the full variable domain: EAGVAQSPRYKIIEKRQSVAFWCNPISGHATLYWYQQILGQGPKLLIQFQNNGVVDDSQLPKDRFSAERLKGVDSTLKIQPAKLEDSAVYLCASTFGENTIYFGEGSWLTVV.

CDR3 sequence (DNA): TGCGCCAGCAGCCAACAGGGAGGGGTTAACTATGGCTACACCTTC. This sequence encodes CASSQQGGVNYGYTF. This chain connects TRBV4-1 to TRBJ1-2; D might be TRBD1 (5 bases). Germline V lookup: CDR1 MGHRA, CDR2 YSYEKL. The CDR3 contains 15 residues. V was pared by 2 bases and J by 1 base, with 11 bases between.

This clone appeared a few times. A read error may produce the germline difference seen at one junction end. V gene TRBV2 combines with J gene TRBJ2-5; D gene uncertain. The germline gives CDR1 SNHLY, CDR2 FYNNEI. This CDR3 has 15 amino acids. CDR3 amino acids: CASREGLANQETQYF. CDR3 bases: TGTGCCAGCAGGGAAGGTTTGGCCAACCAAGAGACCCAGTACTTC.

V usage is TRBV5-1 and J usage is TRBJ1-2; TRBD1 aligns across 7 bases. Trimming cost V 2 bases and J 0 bases; bases outside gene matches: 4. The germline V gene has CDR1 SGHRS and CDR2 YFSETQ. The CDR3 length is 15 residues. The CDR3 is CASSLSGGTNYGYTF. In DNA, the CDR3 is TGCGCCAGCAGCTTATCAGGGGGAACTAACTATGGCTACACCTTC.